The T cell receptor (beta chain) under discussion was sequenced for a study of OX40 agonist ivuxolimab in advanced cancers. Study context: Every 2 weeks, patients got intravenous ivuxolimab at one of six dose levels (0.01-10 mg/kg). Previous treatment with anti-PD-1, anti-PD-L1 or anti-CTLA-4 therapy was allowed; more than 35% had received some. Two patients with cutaneous melanoma and one with hepatocellular carcinoma, three in total, showed partial responses. Study-level results: Among T cells, CD8+ cells averaged more expanded clones than CD4+ cells.

For this clone: The antigen is undetermined.

Assay: immunoSEQ multiplex PCR; the TCRdb copy retains only in-frame clones and omits some. The sample carries 55,000 to 60,000 clones, 75% to 90% recorded once. CDR1 and CDR2 (germline): SGHKS, YYEKEE (reference sequence). J gave up 4 bases and V 4 bases, and 6 bases lay outside the gene matches. This CDR3 comprises 14 residues. The sample consisted of CD4+ or CD8+ T cells sorted from blood, taken in a trial of the OX40 agonist ivuxolimab. The receptor was derived from an adult with an advanced solid tumor such as melanoma, head and neck, liver or kidney cancer. V usage is TRBV5-5 and J usage is TRBJ2-5; 8 bases line up with TRBD2. The CDR3 coding sequence is TGTGCCAGCAGCCCCGGGGGGGTAGGAGAGACCCAGTACTTC. Translated, it gives CASSPGGVGETQYF.